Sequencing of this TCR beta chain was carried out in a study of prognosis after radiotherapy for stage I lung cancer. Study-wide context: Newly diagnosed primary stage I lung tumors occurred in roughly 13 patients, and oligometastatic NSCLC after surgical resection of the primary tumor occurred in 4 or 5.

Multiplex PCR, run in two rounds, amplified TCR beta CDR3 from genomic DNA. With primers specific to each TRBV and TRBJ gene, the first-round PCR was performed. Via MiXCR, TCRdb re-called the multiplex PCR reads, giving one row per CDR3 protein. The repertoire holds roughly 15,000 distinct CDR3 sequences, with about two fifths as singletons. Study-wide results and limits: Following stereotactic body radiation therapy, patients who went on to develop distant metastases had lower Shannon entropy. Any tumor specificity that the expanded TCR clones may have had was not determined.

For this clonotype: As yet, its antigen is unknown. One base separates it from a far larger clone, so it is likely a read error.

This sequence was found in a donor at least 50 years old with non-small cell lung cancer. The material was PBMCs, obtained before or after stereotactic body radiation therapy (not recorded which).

The CDR3 spells CASSQRTRMNTEAFF. The CDR3 nucleotides read TGTGCCAGCAGTCAGCGGACACGGATGAACACTGAAGCTTTCTTT. V is TRBV6-4 and J is TRBJ1-1; TRBD1 is a possible D gene (5 bases). CDR3 length: 15 residues. V was clipped by 5 bases and J by 0 bases, with 13 bases between them. In germline, CDR1 is MRHNA, CDR2 SNTAGT.